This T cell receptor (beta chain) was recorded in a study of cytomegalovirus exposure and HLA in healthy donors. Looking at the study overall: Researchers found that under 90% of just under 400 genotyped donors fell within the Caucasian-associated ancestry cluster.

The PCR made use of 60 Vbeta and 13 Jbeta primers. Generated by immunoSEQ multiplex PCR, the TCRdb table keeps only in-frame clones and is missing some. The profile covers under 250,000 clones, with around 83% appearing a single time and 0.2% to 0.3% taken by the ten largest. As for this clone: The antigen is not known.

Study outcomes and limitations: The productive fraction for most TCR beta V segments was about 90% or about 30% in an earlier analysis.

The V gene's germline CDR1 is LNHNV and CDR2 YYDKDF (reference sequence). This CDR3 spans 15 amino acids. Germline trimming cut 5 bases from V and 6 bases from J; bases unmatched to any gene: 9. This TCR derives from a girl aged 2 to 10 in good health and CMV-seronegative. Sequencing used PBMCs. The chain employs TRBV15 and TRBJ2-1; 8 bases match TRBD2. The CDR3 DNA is TGTGCCACCAGCCCCGGCGGGGGGATAATCAATGAGCAGTTCTTC. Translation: CATSPGGGIINEQFF. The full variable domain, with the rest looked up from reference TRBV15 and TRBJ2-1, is DAMVIQNPRYQVTQFGKPVTLSCSQTLNHNVMYWYQQKSSQAPKLLFHYYDKDFNNEADTPDNFQSRRPNTSFCFLDIRSPGLGDTAMYLCATSPGGGIINEQFFGPGTRLTVL.